The clone carrying this TCR beta chain was counted ten times or more. Primers used for first-strand cDNA, a TRAV- and TRBV-specific set, covered both alpha and beta chains. With a V-primer adapter and a constant-region primer, TCRs were amplified for about 20 PCR cycles. Amplification of isolated mRNA was accomplished via in vitro transcription. In TCRdb, the reads were re-called with MiXCR into one record per CDR3 protein. The sample lists 70,000 to 95,000 distinct CDR3 sequences, roughly 19% occurring once. The data were obtained in a study of low-dose radiotherapy and immunotherapy resistance in tumors. Whole-study context: Every six weeks patients received intravenous ipilimumab 1 mg/kg, and every two weeks they received intravenous nivolumab 240 mg. Patients took aspirin 300 mg by mouth once daily. This continued for four cycles, starting on cycle 1 day 1.

The time point is: before trial treatment. Donors, who were enrolled in a single-arm phase I dose-escalation trial, received nivolumab, ipilimumab, aspirin, low-dose cyclophosphamide and low-dose radiotherapy. Germline V lookup: CDR1 LNHDA, CDR2 SQIVND (reference sequence). The ends were cut back, 10 bases at V and 1 base at J, with 17 bases in the middle. CDR3 length: 14 amino acids. This clonotype was sampled from a male donor with prostate cancer. The chain has TRBV19 and TRBJ2-7; perhaps D is TRBD1 or TRBD2 (6 bases each). The starting material was PBMCs, obtained before treatment. CDR3 in amino acids: CATQRGLNSYEQYF. The DNA of the CDR3 is TGTGCCACCCAACGGGGGCTGAATTCCTACGAGCAGTACTTC. The entire variable domain, with the rest obtained from reference TRBV19 and TRBJ2-7, is as follows: DGGITQSPKYLFRKEGQNVTLSCEQNLNHDAMYWYRQDPGQGLRLIYYSQIVNDFQKGDIAEGYSVSREKKESFPLTVTSAQKNPTAFYLCATQRGLNSYEQYFGPGTRLTVT.